The next 9 T cell receptor beta chains were all read from a single sample in a study of cytomegalovirus exposure and HLA in healthy donors. PCR involved 60 Vbeta and 13 Jbeta primers. Profiled with immunoSEQ multiplex PCR; TCRdb holds only in-frame clones, not every one. Of around 76,000 clones in the sample, 78% were seen once. Sequences were obtained from PBMCs. All receptors derive from a woman between 40 and 50 years old in good health and CMV-seropositive.

The chain employs TRBV6-1 and TRBJ1-3; D remains ambiguous. The CDR3 has 15 residues. Per germline, CDR1 MNHNS and CDR2 SASEGT. V lost 2 bases to trimming and J lost 3 bases, with 11 bases between them. DNA for the CDR3: TGTGCCAGCAGTGAATGGGAGGGCTTTGGAAACACCATATATTTT. Amino acid sequence: CASSEWEGFGNTIYF.

This chain uses TRBV27 with TRBJ2-3, with TRBD2 matching over 7 bases. CDR3 size: 13 residues. Germline values: CDR1 MNHEY, CDR2 SMNVEV (reference sequence). With 8 bases clipped from V and 4 bases from J, the junction kept 6 bases outside the gene matches. The CDR3 DNA is TGTGCCAGCGGCTTCCGGGAGGCAGATACGCAGTATTTT. It encodes CASGFREADTQYF.

The sample holds a few counts of this clone. The CDR3 bases are TGTGCCAGCAGCCCGGCCGGCAGGGCGTTCGGAGGGGAGCTGTTTTTT. Translating gives CASSPAGRAFGGELFF. J is TRBJ2-2 and V is TRBV7-2; possible D gene TRBD1, 5 bases. Germline CDR1 reads SGHTA; CDR2 reads FQGNSA. Trimming took 5 bases from V and 8 from J, leaving 21 bases between them. CDR3 length: 16 amino acids.

V is TRBV2 and J is TRBJ2-3, with TRBD2 as a possible D gene (7 bases). This CDR3 region has 15 residues. V lost 8 bases and J lost 5, with 20 bases in between. Germline V gene data show CDR1 as SNHLY and CDR2 as FYNNEI. The CDR3 loop is CASLPAGAVGDTQYF. The CDR3 DNA reads TGTGCCAGCCTGCCCGCGGGGGCTGTGGGAGATACGCAGTATTTT.

The J gene is TRBJ2-1, the V gene TRBV7-2, with a possible D match to TRBD1 (6 bases). V was shortened by 4 bases and J by 4 bases, with 20 bases between the two germline ends. The germline gives CDR1 SGHTA, CDR2 FQGNSA. CDR3 length equals 17 residues. In DNA form, the CDR3 reads TGTGCCAGCAGCTCACAAACACAGGGCTCGAGTTACAATGAGCAGTTCTTC. Residues: CASSSQTQGSSYNEQFF.

The genes are TRBV15 and TRBJ1-4; possible D gene TRBD1, 6 bases. The germline gives CDR1 LNHNV, CDR2 YYDKDF (reference sequence). The CDR3 has 14 residues. V was trimmed by 0 bases and J by 17 bases, leaving 19 bases between them. In DNA, the CDR3 is TGTGCCACCAGCAGAGATCTGGGACCGGGACACATCTTTTTT. Translation: CATSRDLGPGHIFF.

This clone has more than one count but fewer than ten. The chain has TRBV15 and TRBJ2-7, with TRBD1 as a possible D gene (5 bases). Germline lookup yields CDR1 LNHNV and CDR2 YYDKDF (reference sequence). The CDR3 runs to 15 residues. V lost 3 bases and J 1 base, leaving 13 bases between the germline ends. The CDR3: CATSRPPGNSYEQYF. CDR3 in DNA: TGTGCCACCAGCAGGCCCCCAGGGAATTCCTACGAGCAGTACTTC.

The chain uses TRBV4-1 and TRBJ2-7; 9 bases are a match to TRBD2. J gave up 5 bases and V 4 bases, and 18 bases lay outside the gene matches. Germline V gene data show CDR1 as MGHRA and CDR2 as YSYEKL. The CDR3 has 18 amino acids. CDR3 protein: CASSRAVRLAAGGNEQYF. DNA of the CDR3: TGCGCCAGCAGCCGAGCTGTGAGGCTGGCGGCGGGGGGGAACGAGCAGTACTTC.

The gene calls are TRBV28 and TRBJ2-1; possibly TRBD1 for D (6 bases). Germline V gives CDR1 MDHEN, CDR2 SYDVKM. Trimming took off 10 bases at V and 0 bases at J, with 16 bases between the two ends. The CDR3 spans 15 residues. The CDR3 here is CATGGGLISYNEQFF. The CDR3 DNA reads TGTGCCACTGGTGGGGGCCTCATCTCCTACAATGAGCAGTTCTTC.